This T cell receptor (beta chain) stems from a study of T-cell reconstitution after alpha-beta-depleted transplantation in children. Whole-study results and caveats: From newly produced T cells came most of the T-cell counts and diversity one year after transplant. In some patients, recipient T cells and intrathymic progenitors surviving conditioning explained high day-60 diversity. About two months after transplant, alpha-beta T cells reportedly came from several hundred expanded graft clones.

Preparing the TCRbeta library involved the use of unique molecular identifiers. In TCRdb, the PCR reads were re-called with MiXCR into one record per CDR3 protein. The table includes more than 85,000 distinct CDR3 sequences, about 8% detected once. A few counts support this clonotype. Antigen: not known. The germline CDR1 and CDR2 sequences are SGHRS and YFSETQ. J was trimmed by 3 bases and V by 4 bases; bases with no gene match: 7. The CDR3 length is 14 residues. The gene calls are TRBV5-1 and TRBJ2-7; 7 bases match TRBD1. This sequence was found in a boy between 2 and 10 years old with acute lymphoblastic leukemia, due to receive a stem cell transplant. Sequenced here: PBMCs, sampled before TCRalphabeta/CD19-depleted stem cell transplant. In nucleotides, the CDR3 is TGCGCCAGCAGCCCGACCGGGACAGTCTACGAGCAGTACTTC. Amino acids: CASSPTGTVYEQYF.